The rows below give T cell receptor beta chains drawn from one sample of a study of identical twins. TCRdb re-analysed the 5' RACE reads in MiXCR, keeping a single row per CDR3 protein. In the table there are 250,000 or so distinct CDR3 sequences, approximately 6.8% of which are singletons. The same sample was also used in a study of yellow fever vaccine responses in identical twins.

Sample: CD8+ T cells sorted from blood. All receptors come from a woman aged 18-29 years in good health. Each CDR3 is given with its conserved first and last residue. Each record gives: clone size, J gene, D gene, V gene, CDR3 protein, CDR3 DNA. A D gene is named only where the DNA matches it firmly. Expanded clones get a size class; other rows say once, few or many, or leave the size out.

NA	TRBJ2-1	TRBD2	TRBV9	CASSVTWAGGTYNEQFF	TGTGCCAGCAGCGTAACGTGGGCGGGGGGAACCTACAATGAGCAGTTCTTC
few	TRBJ2-7	NA	TRBV11-2	CASSRDKLLVWEQYF	TGTGCCAGCAGCCGCGACAAACTACTAGTCTGGGAGCAGTACTTC
NA	TRBJ2-3	TRBD2	TRBV6-4	CASSGGAGGSTDTQYF	TGTGCCAGCAGCGGGGGAGCGGGGGGCTCCACAGATACGCAGTATTTT
few	TRBJ2-3	NA	TRBV11-2	CASSVSTLTDTQYF	TGTGCCAGCAGCGTGAGCACACTCACAGATACGCAGTATTTT
many	TRBJ1-2	TRBD1	TRBV24-1	CATSGTDRGLYGYTF	TGTGCCACCAGTGGCACGGACAGGGGGCTATATGGCTACACCTTC
few	TRBJ2-5	NA	TRBV4-2	CASSQEEGNRQETQYF	TGTGCCAGCAGCCAAGAAGAGGGTAACAGACAAGAGACCCAGTACTTC
few	TRBJ2-7	NA	TRBV6-2/TRBV6-3	CASSQGVLGLTYEQYF	TGTGCCAGCAGTCAAGGGGTCTTGGGATTGACCTACGAGCAGTACTTC
NA	TRBJ2-3	NA	TRBV10-3	CATRSTDTQYF	TGTGCCACCCGGTCCACAGATACGCAGTATTTT
few	TRBJ1-3	NA	TRBV13	CASSLGPGDPSSGNTIYF	TGTGCCAGCAGCTTAGGTCCGGGTGATCCTAGCTCTGGAAACACCATATATTTT
few	TRBJ1-2	NA	TRBV4-1	CASSQDRSGAGYTF	TGCGCCAGCAGCCAAGATCGCTCCGGGGCGGGCTACACCTTC
many	TRBJ2-1	NA	TRBV12-3/TRBV12-4	CASSKTIIYNEQFF	TGTGCCAGCAGTAAGACAATTATCTACAATGAGCAGTTCTTC
many	TRBJ2-5	NA	TRBV27	CASSLEDAETQYF	TGTGCCAGCAGTTTAGAAGATGCGGAGACCCAGTACTTC
NA	TRBJ2-1	TRBD2	TRBV10-3	CAISESWTSGRPNDINEQFF	TGTGCCATCAGTGAGTCGTGGACTAGCGGGAGGCCGAACGATATCAATGAGCAGTTCTTC
many	TRBJ2-7	NA	TRBV7-8	CASSLLYGAASYEQYF	TGTGCCAGCAGCTTACTTTATGGGGCAGCGTCCTACGAGCAGTACTTC
NA	TRBJ1-2	NA	TRBV7-9	CASSHGGDNYGYTF	TGTGCCAGCAGCCATGGAGGGGACAACTATGGCTACACCTTC
NA	TRBJ2-5	TRBD1	TRBV11-2	CASSLGPVETGRHQYF	TGTGCCAGCAGCTTAGGCCCGGTGGAGACAGGGAGACACCAGTACTTC
many	TRBJ2-3	TRBD2	TRBV2	CASSALAGVGDTQYF	TGTGCCAGCAGTGCACTAGCGGGAGTAGGGGATACGCAGTATTTT
few	TRBJ1-2	NA	TRBV27	CASSLSTLSAGGYTF	TGTGCCAGCAGTTTATCGACGTTGAGTGCGGGCGGCTACACCTTC
many	TRBJ2-1	NA	TRBV28	CASSPPYNEQFF	TGTGCCAGCAGTCCTCCTTACAATGAGCAGTTCTTC
many	TRBJ2-4	TRBD2	TRBV29-1	CSVLAGGNIQYF	TGCAGCGTTCTAGCGGGAGGTAACATTCAGTACTTC